This T cell receptor (beta chain) appears in the sequencing data of a study of cytomegalovirus exposure and HLA in healthy donors. Study-level findings and limits: Under in vitro conditions, a few CMV-associated chains were confirmed as specific for CMV antigens. Later analysis identified a missense DCLRE1C variant that was linked to TCR beta V- and J-gene trimming.

To note about this clone: The antigen is undetermined.

A multiplex PCR was run with 60 Vbeta primers and 13 Jbeta primers. Method: immunoSEQ multiplex PCR; TCRdb's copy keeps in-frame clones and lacks some. The data show 120,000 or so clones, roughly 77% seen once. The sample consisted of PBMCs. This TCR was sampled from a young man in good health and CMV-seronegative.

The CDR3 region has the DNA TGTGCCAGCCGGGGGGGGAGGGACTCCTACAATGAGCAGTTCTTC. Amino acids: CASRGGRDSYNEQFF. The chain joins TRBV27 to TRBJ2-1, with TRBD2 identical over 8 bases. The CDR3 totals 15 residues. The V and J ends lost 8 bases and 0 bases, in that order; junction bases with no gene match: 6. In germline, CDR1 is MNHEY, CDR2 SMNVEV (reference sequence).